This paragraph reports one T cell receptor (beta chain). Authors' methods: Estimation of nucleated cell counts was performed using reference gene primer amplification. The assay was immunoSEQ multiplex PCR, and TCRdb's table has in-frame clones only and misses some. The V and J calls and the clone size are those of that table, but D and trimming were determined from the DNA. The table includes about 120,000 clones, about 79% detected once. The data stem from a study of blood T cell repertoires in COVID-19. Study-level information: Samples representing acute and convalescent COVID-19 were sourced from the United States, Italy and Spain. From T cells, B-cell-depleted T cells, or PBMCs came the material, which was cDNA or gDNA.

Trimming left V 6 bases short and J 5 bases short, with 13 bases between. The CDR3 spans 14 residues. Germline V gene sequence: CDR1 SGHTA, CDR2 FQGNSA. The receptor was derived from a woman older than 75 with acute or convalescent COVID-19. The V and J genes are TRBV7-2 and TRBJ2-2; weak D call: TRBD2 (5 bases). The sequenced material came from peripheral blood. The CDR3 DNA reads as TGTGCCAGCAGTCCGTCTCGAGGGACCGGGGAGCTGTTTTTT. It translates to CASSPSRGTGELFF. Based on the CDR3 plus reference TRBV7-2 and TRBJ2-2, the full variable domain is GAGVSQSPSNKVTEKGKDVELRCDPISGHTALYWYRQSLGQGLEFLIYFQGNSAPDKSGLPSDRFSAERTGGSVSTLTIQRTQQEDSAVYLCASSPSRGTGELFFGEGSRLTVL.